Below are 6 T cell receptor beta chains sequenced from a single sample in a study of T cell responses to AZD1222 COVID-19 vaccine. Profiled with immunoSEQ multiplex PCR; TCRdb holds only in-frame clones, not every one. The sample contains around 91,000 clones, about nine tenths of which appear only once. This specimen was peripheral blood, taken 28 days after the second AZD1222 dose. These receptor sequences come from an adult who received the AZD1222 COVID-19 vaccine.

CDR3 sequence: CASSVGYSNQPQHF. The CDR3 DNA is TGTGCCAGCAGCGTAGGGTATAGCAATCAGCCCCAGCATTTT. The V call is TRBV9, the J call TRBJ1-5; unclear D gene. CDR3 size: 14 residues. Deletions cut 0 bases from V and 0 bases from J, with 4 bases between. From germline, CDR1 is SGDLS and CDR2 YYNGEE.

This sequence joins TRBV7-8 and TRBJ1-3; 8 nucleotides align to TRBD1. V was pared by 4 bases and J by 3 bases, with 2 bases of the junction left unmatched. Germline V CDR1 and CDR2: SGHVS, FQNEAQ. The CDR3 consists of 14 residues. In DNA form, the CDR3 reads TGTGCCAGCAGCTGGACAGGGAGTGGAAACACCATATATTTT. Amino acid sequence: CASSWTGSGNTIYF.

The chain links TRBV5-4 to TRBJ2-7; TRBD2 matches 13 bases. V lost 5 bases to trimming and J lost 1 base; unmatched junction nucleotides: 6. Germline CDR1 is SGHNT and CDR2 is YYREEE (reference sequence). This CDR3 is built from 16 residues. The CDR3 sequence: CASRPGTSGVSYEQYF. The DNA for the CDR3 is TGTGCCAGCAGACCTGGGACTAGCGGGGTATCCTACGAGCAGTACTTC.

This chain links TRBV19 with TRBJ1-2, with D possibly TRBD1 on 6 matching bases. The V and J ends lost 3 bases and 4 bases respectively, with 12 bases between them. This CDR3 region has 14 residues. The germline CDR1 and CDR2 sequences are LNHDA and SQIVND (reference sequence). The CDR3 loop is CASSIQTGSYGYTF. CDR3 nucleotide sequence: TGTGCCAGTAGTATTCAGACAGGAAGCTATGGCTACACCTTC.

This sequence joins TRBV30 and TRBJ1-4; 7 bases agree with TRBD1. CDR1 is GTSNPN, CDR2 SVGIG, per germline (reference sequence). V dropped 2 bases and J dropped 3; count of bases not matched to a gene: 12. The CDR3 covers 17 residues. The CDR3 protein is CAWSQGVTGLPNEKLFF. CDR3 coding DNA: TGTGCCTGGAGTCAGGGGGTGACAGGGTTGCCTAATGAAAAACTGTTTTTT.

The chain joins TRBV28 to TRBJ1-3, with no clear D. The CDR3 has 14 residues. Germline assignment: CDR1 MDHEN and CDR2 SYDVKM. V was clipped by 6 bases and J by 2 bases, with 11 bases between them. This chain's CDR3 is CASSLGGAGNTIYF. DNA of the CDR3: TGTGCCAGCAGCTTAGGCGGGGCTGGAAACACCATATATTTT.